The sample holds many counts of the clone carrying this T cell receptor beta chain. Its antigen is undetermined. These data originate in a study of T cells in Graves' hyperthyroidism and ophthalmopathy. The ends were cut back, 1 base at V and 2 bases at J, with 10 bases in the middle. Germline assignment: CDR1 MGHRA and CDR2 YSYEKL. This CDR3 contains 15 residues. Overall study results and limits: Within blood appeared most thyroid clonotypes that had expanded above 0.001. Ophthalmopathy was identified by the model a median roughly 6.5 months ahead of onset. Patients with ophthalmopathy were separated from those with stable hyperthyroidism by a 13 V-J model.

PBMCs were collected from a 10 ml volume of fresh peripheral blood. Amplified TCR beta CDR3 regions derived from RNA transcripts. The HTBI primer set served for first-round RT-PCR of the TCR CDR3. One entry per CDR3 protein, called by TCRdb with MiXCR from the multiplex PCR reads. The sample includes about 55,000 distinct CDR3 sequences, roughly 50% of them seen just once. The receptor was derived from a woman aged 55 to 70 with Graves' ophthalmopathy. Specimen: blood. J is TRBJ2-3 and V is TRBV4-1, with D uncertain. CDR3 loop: CASSQAGVDTDTQYF. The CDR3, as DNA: TGCGCCAGCAGCCAAGCAGGCGTGGACACAGATACGCAGTATTTT.